This T cell receptor beta chain was profiled in a study of early T cells in non-severe SARS-CoV-2 infection. Points from the study as a whole: Private and CD4 specificities were missed by VDJdb matching, skewed to anti-spike CD8.

Tagging with unique molecular identifiers was applied to individual cDNA molecules. TCRdb processed the 5' RACE reads anew with MiXCR; each CDR3 protein has one entry. The repertoire holds around 80,000 distinct CDR3 sequences, with approximately 13% as singletons. A note on this clonotype: The antigen is undetermined.

The sequence was obtained from an adult who was a healthcare worker with PCR-confirmed SARS-CoV-2 infection or an uninfected control (not recorded which). Sequences were obtained from whole blood.

The CDR3 is CSASGQVTYEQYF. CDR3 nucleotide sequence: TGCAGTGCTAGTGGACAGGTCACCTACGAGCAGTACTTC. The V gene is TRBV20-1, the J gene TRBJ2-7; 7 bases are a match to TRBD1. CDR1 is DFQATT and CDR2 is SNEGSKA in the germline V gene (reference sequence). The CDR3 loop spans 13 amino acids. V was pared by 3 bases and J by 2 bases, with 4 bases of the junction left unmatched.